Listed below are T cell receptor beta chains from one sample, sequenced in a study of cytomegalovirus exposure and HLA in healthy donors. Assay: immunoSEQ multiplex PCR; the TCRdb copy retains only in-frame clones and omits some. The sample carries fewer than 150,000 clones, roughly 83% recorded once. The sample taken for sequencing was PBMCs. These receptors came from a man younger than 35 in good health and CMV-seronegative. The CDR3 runs from the conserved cysteine through the conserved F or W. D genes are given only for firm matches. Size values are once, few and many counts, or a class for expanded clones, and some rows have none.

v_call	d_call	j_call	clone_size	cdr3_nt	cdr3_aa
TRBV29-1	TRBD2	TRBJ2-2	NA	TGCAGCGGGCAGCGGGAGGCGAACACCGGGGAGCTGTTTTTT	CSGQREANTGELFF
TRBV27	TRBD1	TRBJ1-1	few	TGTGCCAGCAGTTTATCAGACAGGGTGAACACTGAAGCTTTCTTT	CASSLSDRVNTEAFF
TRBV30	NA	TRBJ1-1	NA	TGTGCCTGGAGAGCCTACCGGGGGAGGGGCAGGACTGAAGCTTTCTTT	CAWRAYRGRGRTEAFF
TRBV5-1	NA	TRBJ2-1	NA	TGCGCCAGCGACCTTGGAGGGCCGGGCAATGAGCAGTTCTTC	CASDLGGPGNEQFF
TRBV7-9	NA	TRBJ1-3	NA	TGTGCCAGCAGCTTAGGCCAGGCCTCTGGAAACACCATATATTTT	CASSLGQASGNTIYF
TRBV5-1	NA	TRBJ2-3	NA	TGCGCCAGCCACGTGGGGCAGAGCACAGATACGCAGTATTTT	CASHVGQSTDTQYF
TRBV9	TRBD2	TRBJ2-1	NA	TGTGCCAGCAGCGTAGACGGGGGGGTTTACAATGAGCAGTTCTTC	CASSVDGGVYNEQFF
TRBV5-4	TRBD1	TRBJ1-2	NA	TGTGCCAGCAGCCTATCCTTGGGACAGGGAGTCACCACCTTC	CASSLSLGQGVTTF
TRBV25-1	NA	TRBJ2-2	NA	TGTGCCAGCAGACCTACGACTCGCACCGGGGAGCTGTTTTTT	CASRPTTRTGELFF
TRBV6-1	TRBD2	TRBJ2-3	NA	TGTGCCAGCACTTCGGGGGGTGTCACAGATACGCAGTATTTT	CASTSGGVTDTQYF